Shown below are 18 T cell receptor beta chains from a single sample sequenced in a study of radiation and T cells in renal cell carcinoma. The time point: blood 2 weeks post-SBRT. Treatment here: 15 Gy SBRT to primary tumor, nephrectomy 4 weeks later. The data were produced by immunoSEQ multiplex PCR, yet TCRdb's version contains in-frame clones alone and is incomplete. The sample consists of about 130,000 clones, roughly four fifths of them appearing once. This material consisted of blood, taken from a patient whose treatment included radiotherapy and nephrectomy. The source is a woman aged 60 to 75 with renal cell carcinoma.

A single count supports this clone. The chain employs TRBV4-3 and TRBJ2-1; D not resolved. The CDR3 is 17 amino acids. CDR1 LGHNA and CDR2 YSLEER come from the germline V gene. The V end lost 0 bases, the J end lost 0 bases, and 12 bases lay between the germline ends. The chain's CDR3 is CASSQDTEAVSYNEQFF. The CDR3 DNA is TGCGCCAGCAGCCAAGATACCGAGGCAGTCTCCTACAATGAGCAGTTCTTC.

The rearrangement uses TRBV27 and TRBJ2-1; possibly TRBD1 or TRBD2 for D (6 bases each). Germline CDR1 is MNHEY and CDR2 is SMNVEV (reference sequence). Trimming took 3 bases from V and 5 from J, leaving 14 bases between them. This CDR3 is 15 amino acids long. Here the CDR3 DNA reads TGTGCCAGCAGTTTTTTCGACAGGAGGGACAATGAGCAGTTCTTC. It encodes CASSFFDRRDNEQFF.

The V gene is TRBV19, the J gene TRBJ1-4, with 8 bases matching TRBD1. The CDR3 runs 13 residues. V shed 7 bases, J shed 8 bases, and the junction held 6 bases outside the gene matches. CDR1 is LNHDA and CDR2 is SQIVND in the germline V gene (reference sequence). The CDR3 DNA reads TGTGCCAGTATAGGGGACAGGACGGAAAAACTGTTTTTT. It translates to CASIGDRTEKLFF.

This sequence joins TRBV7-6 and TRBJ2-1; TRBD2 matches at 7 bases. V lost 4 bases to trimming and J lost 10 bases; unmatched junction nucleotides: 4. The CDR3 loop spans 12 amino acids. Germline loops: CDR1 SGHVS, CDR2 FNYEAQ. CDR3 bases: TGTGCCAGCAGCTCCCTTAGCGGGGAGCAGTTCTTC. Amino acid sequence: CASSSLSGEQFF. Full variable domain (rest looked up from reference TRBV7-6 and TRBJ2-1): GAGVSQSPRYKVTKRGQDVALRCDPISGHVSLYWYRQALGQGPEFLTYFNYEAQQDKSGLPNDRFSAERPEGSISTLTIQRTEQRDSAMYRCASSSLSGEQFFGPGTRLTVL.

The J gene is TRBJ1-1, the V gene TRBV7-6; possible D gene TRBD1, 5 bases. With 2 bases removed from V and 5 bases from J, the gap between germline ends came to 9 bases. In germline, CDR1 is SGHVS, CDR2 FNYEAQ. There are 13 residues in the CDR3. The CDR3 reads CASSLWGRTEAFF. The DNA for the CDR3 is TGTGCCAGCAGCTTATGGGGGAGAACTGAAGCTTTCTTT.

This clone has a handful of counts. This chain links TRBV7-9 with TRBJ2-1; TRBD1 agrees at 7 bases. V shed 5 bases, J shed 6 bases, and the junction held 10 bases outside the gene matches. Germline V CDR1 and CDR2: SEHNR, FQNEAQ (reference sequence). The CDR3 is made up of 15 amino acids. Here the CDR3 reads CASSLGTDSSNEQFF. The DNA for the CDR3 is TGTGCCAGCAGCCTTGGGACAGACTCTAGCAATGAGCAGTTCTTC.

The gene calls are TRBV28 and TRBJ1-5, with unresolved D. Germline V lookup: CDR1 MDHEN, CDR2 SYDVKM. Trimming took 1 base from V and 1 from J, leaving 8 bases between them. This CDR3 comprises 15 residues. In DNA form, the CDR3 reads TGTGCCAGCAGTTTATCCAGCGGGAGCAATCAGCCCCAGCATTTT. This sequence encodes CASSLSSGSNQPQHF.

This clone was seen once. The chain is built from TRBV7-8 and TRBJ2-1; 12 bases line up with TRBD2. The CDR3 runs 16 residues. Germline loops: CDR1 SGHVS, CDR2 FQNEAQ. After removal of 3 bases from V and 7 bases from J, the junction contained 7 bases not matched to a gene. CDR3 in DNA: TGTGCCAGCAGCTTCGAACTAGCGGGAGGAAGGAATGAGCAGTTCTTC. As protein: CASSFELAGGRNEQFF.

This chain connects TRBV6-1 to TRBJ1-3, with 7 bases identical to TRBD1. The CDR3 spans 15 residues. After removal of 9 bases from V and 0 bases from J, the junction contained 8 bases not matched to a gene. Germline V lookup: CDR1 MNHNS, CDR2 SASEGT. As DNA, the CDR3 is TGTGCCAGTTGGGGGGGACAGTTCTCTGGAAACACCATATATTTT. Protein product: CASWGGQFSGNTIYF.

The chain joins TRBV2 to TRBJ2-4; weak D call: TRBD2 (7 bases). CDR1 is SNHLY and CDR2 is FYNNEI in the germline V gene. This CDR3 contains 18 residues. The V end was cut by 6 bases, the J end by 3 bases, with 24 bases between. CDR3 region: CASRVQGLEGGGKNIQYF. The CDR3 DNA reads TGTGCCAGCAGGGTCCAGGGACTCGAGGGAGGGGGCAAAAACATTCAGTACTTC.

The J gene is TRBJ2-1, the V gene TRBV27; D gene unclear. CDR3 length: 13 amino acids. V gave up 6 bases and J gave up 4 bases, with 10 bases separating them. Germline CDR1 MNHEY, CDR2 SMNVEV (reference sequence). This CDR3 reads CASRTGRYNEQFF. DNA for the CDR3: TGTGCCAGCAGAACCGGGCGATACAATGAGCAGTTCTTC.

This sequence joins TRBV6-1 and TRBJ1-2, with D possibly being TRBD1 (6 bases). Per the germline V gene, CDR1 is MNHNS and CDR2 is SASEGT. The ends were cut back, 8 bases at V and 8 bases at J, with 15 bases in the middle. CDR3 size: 12 residues. In nucleotides, the CDR3 is TGTGCCAGCTCGGGGGCCTTATCGGGCTACACCTTC. Translation: CASSGALSGYTF.

This chain links TRBV2 with TRBJ2-1, with 10 bases fitting TRBD1. The germline V gene encodes CDR1 SNHLY and CDR2 FYNNEI. The CDR3 is made up of 16 amino acids. V dropped 6 bases and J dropped 6; count of bases not matched to a gene: 11. CDR3 amino acids: CASRPPGQGLFNEQFF. The CDR3 DNA is TGTGCCAGCAGGCCTCCGGGACAGGGGCTATTCAATGAGCAGTTCTTC.

This clone was observed a few times. This chain links TRBV7-2 with TRBJ2-7; 14 nucleotides agree with TRBD2. This CDR3 is built from 18 residues. Germline assignment: CDR1 SGHTA and CDR2 FQGNSA. J gave up 5 bases and V 5 bases, and 14 bases lay outside the gene matches. CDR3 sequence: CASSPRAGLAGVIDEQYF. The DNA of the CDR3 is TGTGCCAGCAGCCCCCGGGCGGGACTAGCGGGAGTCATCGACGAGCAGTACTTC.

This clone has only a few counts. The rearrangement links TRBV9 to TRBJ2-2, with D unresolved. V was shortened by 0 bases and J by 7 bases, with 4 bases between the two germline ends. There are 12 residues in the CDR3. Germline values: CDR1 SGDLS, CDR2 YYNGEE. This chain's CDR3 is CASSVVGGELFF. The CDR3 DNA is TGTGCCAGCAGCGTAGTGGGCGGGGAGCTGTTTTTT. The variable domain in full, completed from reference TRBV9 and TRBJ2-2, reads DSGVTQTPKHLITATGQRVTLRCSPRSGDLSVYWYQQSLDQGLQFLIQYYNGEERAKGNILERFSAQQFPDLHSELNLSSLELGDSALYFCASSVVGGELFFGEGSRLTVL.

The rearrangement joins TRBV6-1 to TRBJ1-1; D is perhaps TRBD1 (6 bases). V was pared by 6 bases and J by 1 base, with 12 bases between. Germline V CDR1 and CDR2: MNHNS, SASEGT. The CDR3 consists of 14 residues. The CDR3 region has the DNA TGTGCCAGCAGGGAGGGAGGGGGGAACACTGAAGCTTTCTTT. This codes for CASREGGGNTEAFF.

This chain uses TRBV10-1 with TRBJ1-1; a possible D gene is TRBD1 (6 bases). Trimming removed 5 bases from V and 4 bases from J, with 14 bases in between. The germline gives CDR1 WNHNN, CDR2 SYGVQD (reference sequence). The CDR3 has 14 residues. The CDR3 protein is CASSRGTSGTEAFF. The CDR3 coding sequence is TGCGCCAGCAGTCGGGGGACATCAGGCACTGAAGCTTTCTTT.

The chain is built from TRBV6-6 and TRBJ2-3; possible D gene TRBD2, 5 bases. The germline V gene encodes CDR1 MNHNY and CDR2 SVGAGI (reference sequence). The CDR3 totals 16 residues. Deletions cut 2 bases from V and 5 bases from J, with 17 bases between. In nucleotides, the CDR3 is TGTGCCAGCAGTTACGGGAATTCGCTAGCAAAAGATACGCAGTATTTT. The encoded protein is CASSYGNSLAKDTQYF.